Listed below are T cell receptor beta chains from one sample, sequenced in a study of blood T cell repertoires in COVID-19. The assay was immunoSEQ multiplex PCR, and TCRdb's table has in-frame clones only and misses some. Here the sample spans some 190,000 clones, around nine tenths being singletons. The sample consisted of peripheral blood. The receptors originated from a man aged 18 to 30 with active or convalescent COVID-19. The CDR3 runs from the conserved cysteine through the conserved F or W. A D gene is named only where the DNA matches it firmly. Clone size is shown for a subset of rows, as once, few, many or a class of expanded clone.

>TRBJ2-3|-|-|TRBV7-4
TGTGCCAGCAGCTTAGCGCAGGGGCGAGATACGCAGTATTTT
CASSLAQGRDTQYF
>TRBJ2-5|-|-|TRBV4-3
TGCGCCAGCAGCCAGAACAGGGTACAAGAGACCCAGTACTTC
CASSQNRVQETQYF
>TRBJ2-1|-|-|TRBV28
TGTGCCAGCAGTTCACCTCCCTCCGCGCCCCCCTACAATGAGCAGTTCTTC
CASSSPPSAPPYNEQFF
>TRBJ2-3|-|-|TRBV7-2
TGTGCCAGCAGCTTATTCCGGTCCCCAGATACGCAGTATTTT
CASSLFRSPDTQYF
>TRBJ1-2|-|TRBD1|TRBV6-5
TGTGCCAGCAGCCAACAGGGGGCGGGAGGCTACACCTTC
CASSQQGAGGYTF
>TRBJ2-1|once|-|TRBV12-3/TRBV12-4
TGTGCCAGCAGTTTTACAGGGCACCAGTTCTTC
CASSFTGHQFF
>TRBJ2-1|-|-|TRBV27
TGTGCCAGCAGTCCCAACGATCGGAGCTCCTACAATGAGCAGTTCTTC
CASSPNDRSSYNEQFF
>TRBJ2-7|-|TRBD2|TRBV7-9
TGTGCCAGCAGCTTAGAATGGCGGGAGGGGTCCTACGAGCAGTACTTC
CASSLEWREGSYEQYF
>TRBJ1-1|-|-|TRBV27
TGTGCCAGCAGTTTATCGACAGGAAAAAACACTGAAGCTTTCTTT
CASSLSTGKNTEAFF
>TRBJ1-2|once|-|TRBV27
TGTGCCAGCAGTCTCAAGGACACTGTGCTAGGCTACACCTTC
CASSLKDTVLGYTF
>TRBJ2-6|-|-|TRBV19
TGTGCCAGTAGTATAGAGACAGTTTCCTCCAACGTCCTGACTTTC
CASSIETVSSNVLTF
>TRBJ2-3|-|TRBD2|TRBV19
TGTGCCAGTAGTCCCCCCCAGGGACTAGCGAAAAGCACAGATACGCAGTATTTT
CASSPPQGLAKSTDTQYF
>TRBJ2-1|-|-|TRBV28
TGTGCCAGCAGTTCATCCACACGACTAGTTGGCGAGCAGTTCTTC
CASSSSTRLVGEQFF
>TRBJ1-4|-|TRBD1|TRBV10-2
TGCGCCACGGGACAGGGGAGGAGTACAACTAATGAAAAACTGTTTTTT
CATGQGRSTTNEKLFF
>TRBJ1-1|-|-|TRBV5-4
TGTGCCAGCAGCTTGCCGGGGGGGGCGAACACTGAAGCTTTCTTT
CASSLPGGANTEAFF
>TRBJ2-1|-|TRBD1|TRBV5-4
TGTGCCAGCAGCCCCCCGGGACAGGGTACGTATGAGCAGTTCTTC
CASSPPGQGTYEQFF